This entry lists 9 T cell receptor beta chains sequenced from one sample in a study of beta chain features in type 1 diabetes. Every bit of the isolated RNA underwent reverse transcription, so sequencing read expressed TCRB transcripts. Sequencing was performed with immunoSEQ multiplex PCR; in TCRdb, only in-frame clones are kept and a portion is missing. The sample lists some 150,000 clones, less than 11% occurring once. Sequenced sample: naive CD4+ T cells from blood. The receptors here all came from a man aged 18 to 30 in good health.

This clone was seen at least ten times. The chain links TRBV10-3 to TRBJ2-5; the match to TRBD1 covers 7 bases. The CDR3 extends over 13 amino acids. The V gene's germline CDR1 is ENHRY and CDR2 SYGVKD. V shed 6 bases and J 1 base; nucleotides not matched to a gene: 2. The CDR3 spells CAIRAGGQETQYF. The CDR3 bases are TGTGCCATCAGGGCAGGGGGCCAAGAGACCCAGTACTTC.

The V and J genes are TRBV2 and TRBJ2-5; the D is unclear. Deletions cut 7 bases from V and 4 bases from J, with 13 bases between. This CDR3 region has 13 residues. In germline, CDR1 is SNHLY, CDR2 FYNNEI. CDR3 loop: CASNKQYGETQYF. The CDR3 DNA is TGTGCCAGCAACAAACAGTATGGAGAGACCCAGTACTTC.

The table lists this clone with a few counts. This chain uses TRBV28 with TRBJ2-3; 8 bases align to TRBD1. The CDR3 consists of 16 residues. Germline V gives CDR1 MDHEN, CDR2 SYDVKM. V shed 3 bases and J 6 bases; nucleotides not matched to a gene: 11. The CDR3 coding sequence is TGTGCCAGCAGTTTGTATGGGCAGGGGGCGGTCGATACGCAGTATTTT. Translation gives CASSLYGQGAVDTQYF.

V usage is TRBV19 and J usage is TRBJ2-3, with D possibly being TRBD2 (5 bases). Between the trimmed V and J ends, which lost 4 bases and 4 bases, there was a span of 15 bases. Looked up from germline, CDR1 is LNHDA and CDR2 is SQIVND (reference sequence). CDR3 size: 15 residues. The DNA of the CDR3 is TGTGCCAGTAGTAGTTCGCCCGCGGGTCCAGATACGCAGTATTTT. This encodes CASSSSPAGPDTQYF. The full variable domain, its missing parts supplied by reference TRBV19 and TRBJ2-3, is DGGITQSPKYLFRKEGQNVTLSCEQNLNHDAMYWYRQDPGQGLRLIYYSQIVNDFQKGDIAEGYSVSREKKESFPLTVTSAQKNPTAFYLCASSSSPAGPDTQYFGPGTRLTVL.

The chain employs TRBV6-5 and TRBJ2-5, with 7 bases lining up with TRBD2. V trimming: 6 bases; J trimming: 4 bases; junction bases outside the gene matches: 11. Germline V gene sequence: CDR1 MNHEY, CDR2 SVGAGI. CDR3 length: 15 amino acids. CDR3 amino acids: CASRSRSSGSETQYF. The CDR3 DNA is TGTGCCAGCAGATCCCGTTCTAGCGGTTCAGAGACCCAGTACTTC.

The J gene is TRBJ1-2, the V gene TRBV12-5; TRBD1 agrees at 10 bases. The CDR3 length is 14 residues. With 1 base clipped from V and 6 bases from J, the junction kept 2 bases outside the gene matches. The V gene's germline CDR1 is LGHNT and CDR2 FRNRAP. CDR3 nucleotides: TGTGCTAGTGGTTTGGGACAGGGGGCGGATGGCTACACCTTC. Amino acid sequence: CASGLGQGADGYTF.

This clone was counted at least ten times. This chain connects TRBV4-2 to TRBJ2-4; D is ambiguous. Trimming left V 2 bases short and J 14 bases short, with 10 bases between. The CDR3 runs 11 residues. Germline-derived CDR1 and CDR2 are LGHNA and YNFKEQ. The CDR3 DNA sequence: TGTGCCAGCAGCCAATTGGGCAGGAAGTACTTC. Translating it yields CASSQLGRKYF.

The chain links TRBV6-6 to TRBJ2-7, with no clear D. The CDR3 totals 13 residues. Germline assignment: CDR1 MNHNY and CDR2 SVGAGI (reference sequence). V lost 0 bases, J lost 4 bases, and 7 bases lay in between. The CDR3, as DNA: TGTGCCAGCAGTTACTCGGCGGTATACGAGCAGTACTTC. Protein sequence: CASSYSAVYEQYF.

The chain is built from TRBV9 and TRBJ2-5; TRBD2 matches 9 bases. J gave up 4 bases and V 0 bases, and 7 bases lay outside the gene matches. The CDR3 is made up of 16 amino acids. From germline, CDR1 is SGDLS and CDR2 YYNGEE. DNA of the CDR3: TGTGCCAGCAGCGTAGGCGATAGCGGGGGTAGAGAGACCCAGTACTTC. Its translation: CASSVGDSGGRETQYF. Based on the CDR3 plus reference TRBV9 and TRBJ2-5, the full variable domain is DSGVTQTPKHLITATGQRVTLRCSPRSGDLSVYWYQQSLDQGLQFLIQYYNGEERAKGNILERFSAQQFPDLHSELNLSSLELGDSALYFCASSVGDSGGRETQYFGPGTRLLVL.